The source of this T cell receptor beta chain is a study of control samples from healthy donors and cancer patients. Only in-frame clones appear in the TCRdb table, and some are missing; sequencing was by immunoSEQ multiplex PCR. The table has 400,000 to 500,000 clones, 75% to 95% seen once. The J segment lost 14 bases and the V segment lost 7 bases, leaving 12 bases of the junction unmatched. This CDR3 comprises 14 residues. The V gene's germline CDR1 is SGHTA and CDR2 FQGNSA. What was sequenced was PBMCs. This TCR came from a man aged 40-49 years with head and neck cancer. The chain combines TRBV7-2 with TRBJ2-1, with 12 bases that match TRBD2. This CDR3 is CASTPGLAGGEKFF. CDR3 DNA: TGTGCCAGCACCCCGGGGCTAGCGGGGGGGGAAAAGTTCTTC.